Below are 26 T cell receptor beta chains sequenced from a single sample in a study of blood T cell repertoires in COVID-19. Assay used: immunoSEQ multiplex PCR; TCRdb lists only in-frame clones, some missing. Of 95,000 to 120,000 clones listed, 81% were seen once; the top ten hold 1.5% to 1.7%. The sample taken for sequencing was peripheral blood. These receptor sequences come from a man aged 50 to 60 with acute or convalescent COVID-19.

The chain carries TRBV7-6 and TRBJ1-1; D is uncertain. The germline V gene encodes CDR1 SGHVS and CDR2 FNYEAQ. V lost 2 bases to trimming and J lost 4 bases, with 11 bases between them. The CDR3 is made up of 14 amino acids. CDR3 in DNA: TGTGCCAGCAGCTTAACTCAGGCGTCCACTGAAGCTTTCTTT. Its protein is CASSLTQASTEAFF.

This clone was recorded a few times. Germline is not matched at one junction end, which may reflect a read error. This chain joins TRBV2 and TRBJ1-1, with D possibly matching TRBD1 (6 bases). The CDR3 contains 12 residues. CDR1 and CDR2 from the germline V gene are SNHLY and FYNNEI. The CDR3 sequence is CASSGQGPFILF. As DNA, the CDR3 is TGTGCCAGCAGTGGCCAGGGGCCCTTTATTCTCTTT. The full variable domain, its missing parts supplied by reference TRBV2 and TRBJ1-1, is EPEVTQTPSHQVTQMGQEVILRCVPISNHLYFYWYRQILGQKVEFLVSFYNNEISEKSEIFDDQFSVERPDGSNFTLKIRSTKLEDSAMYFCASSGQGPFILFGQGTRLTVV.

The chain employs TRBV5-1 and TRBJ2-2; 9 positions match TRBD1. The CDR3 sequence is 15 residues long. The junction had 5 bases not matched to a gene; V was cut back by 3 bases and J by 5 bases. Germline lookup yields CDR1 SGHRS and CDR2 YFSETQ. CDR3 amino acids: CASSWTGAGTGELFF. The CDR3 DNA reads TGCGCCAGCAGCTGGACAGGGGCGGGTACCGGGGAGCTGTTTTTT.

This chain joins TRBV25-1 and TRBJ1-2; D is perhaps TRBD1 (5 bases). Deletions cut 2 bases from V and 2 bases from J, with 12 bases between. The germline gives CDR1 MGHDK, CDR2 SYGVNS. This CDR3 comprises 15 residues. The CDR3 DNA follows: TGTGCCAGCAGTGAACGGGGGGGATTAAACTATGGCTACACCTTC. Amino acids: CASSERGGLNYGYTF.

The rearrangement links TRBV28 to TRBJ1-2; a possible D gene is TRBD1 (6 bases). There are 14 residues in the CDR3. Germline lookup yields CDR1 MDHEN and CDR2 SYDVKM. Deletions cut 3 bases from V and 4 bases from J, with 12 bases between. CDR3 nucleotides: TGTGCCAGCAGTTTTAACAGGGCGTCCTATGGCTACACCTTC. It encodes CASSFNRASYGYTF.

The gene calls are TRBV12-3 or TRBV12-4 and TRBJ1-2; 8 bases map to TRBD1. This CDR3 is built from 11 residues. Trimming cost V 4 bases and J 8 bases; bases outside gene matches: 0. This CDR3 reads CASSSGGGYTF. The CDR3 DNA is TGTGCCAGCAGTTCAGGGGGCGGCTACACCTTC.

In regard to this clone: Other DNA sequences in this specimen translate into the identical CDR3. The chain couples TRBV6-4 to TRBJ1-2; weak D call: TRBD1 (5 bases). V was cut by 0 bases and J by 4 bases, with 6 bases left in between. CDR3 size: 13 residues. From germline, CDR1 is MRHNA and CDR2 SNTAGT. In DNA, the CDR3 is TGTGCCAGCAGTGACTCCGGGGGCTATGGCTACACCTTC. Protein sequence: CASSDSGGYGYTF.

The chain has TRBV2 and TRBJ2-7, with 8 bases that match TRBD1. Unmatched junction bases numbered 8, after V lost 7 bases and J lost 0 bases. The CDR3 runs to 15 residues. CDR1 and CDR2 from the germline V gene are SNHLY and FYNNEI. CDR3 sequence: CASKLRGPNSYEQYV. The CDR3 nucleotides read TGTGCCAGCAAACTCAGGGGGCCGAACTCCTACGAGCAGTACGTC.

J is TRBJ1-3 and V is TRBV28; 9 bases match TRBD1. The CDR3 consists of 17 residues. Germline-derived CDR1 and CDR2 are MDHEN and SYDVKM. V lost 8 bases to trimming and J lost 1 base; unmatched junction nucleotides: 12. The CDR3: CASGPLPGQGSGNTIYF. The CDR3 DNA follows: TGTGCCAGCGGACCGCTCCCGGGACAGGGATCTGGAAACACCATATATTTT.

V gene TRBV28 combines with J gene TRBJ1-5; TRBD1 agrees at 9 bases. Germline loops: CDR1 MDHEN, CDR2 SYDVKM. CDR3 size: 15 residues. V gave up 5 bases and J gave up 5 bases; unmatched junction bases: 7. The CDR3 reads CASSQGTGRYQPQHF. CDR3 DNA sequence: TGTGCCAGCAGTCAAGGGACAGGGAGGTATCAGCCCCAGCATTTT.

V and J are TRBV7-2 and TRBJ1-6; tentative D call: TRBD1 (5 bases). The CDR3 sequence is 15 residues long. CDR1 and CDR2 (germline): SGHTA, FQGNSA. Trimming removed 0 bases at V and 2 bases at J, with 5 bases between. This CDR3 is CASSLATAYNSPLHF. CDR3 in DNA: TGTGCCAGCAGCTTAGCGACAGCCTATAATTCACCCCTCCACTTT.

This chain links TRBV12-3 or TRBV12-4 with TRBJ1-6, with 10 bases identical to TRBD1. V shed 5 bases and J 10 bases; nucleotides not matched to a gene: 2. The CDR3 totals 13 residues. The CDR3 DNA reads as TGTGCCAGCAGTCGGGACAGGGGATCACCCCTCCACTTT. Amino acid sequence: CASSRDRGSPLHF.

The gene calls are TRBV7-3 and TRBJ2-3; 7 bases map to TRBD2. The V gene's germline CDR1 is SGHTA and CDR2 FQGTGA. With 5 bases clipped from V and 5 bases from J, the junction kept 10 bases outside the gene matches. The CDR3 consists of 15 residues. The CDR3 DNA follows: TGTGCCAGCAGCCCCCGACTAGCAACCGGAGATACGCAGTATTTT. Amino acids: CASSPRLATGDTQYF.

This clone was counted a single time. The V and J genes are TRBV3-1 (or the pseudogene TRBV3-2) and TRBJ1-1, with 10 bases matching TRBD1. The V and J ends lost 2 bases and 8 bases, in that order; junction bases with no gene match: 5. CDR3 length: 14 amino acids. CDR1 and CDR2 (germline): LGHDT, YNNKEL (reference sequence). The CDR3 region is CASSQNSGQGEAFF. CDR3 bases: TGTGCCAGCAGCCAAAACTCGGGACAGGGGGAAGCTTTCTTT.

This clone occurred a few times. V gene TRBV15 combines with J gene TRBJ2-2, with 8 bases that match TRBD1. The V gene end was trimmed by 0 bases and the J gene end by 6 bases; junction bases not matched to a gene: 6. The CDR3 runs 16 residues. Germline CDR1 LNHNV, CDR2 YYDKDF (reference sequence). The CDR3 reads CATSRDREQGAGELFF. CDR3 in DNA: TGTGCCACCAGCAGAGATCGGGAACAGGGGGCCGGGGAGCTGTTTTTT.

This chain uses TRBV15 with TRBJ1-4; D call uncertain. CDR1 LNHNV and CDR2 YYDKDF come from the germline V gene (reference sequence). This CDR3 comprises 16 residues. The V end was cut by 0 bases, the J end by 8 bases, with 16 bases between. The CDR3 DNA is TGTGCCACCAGCAGAGATAAGGGTTGGTCGGGGGAAAAACTGTTTTTT. Protein: CATSRDKGWSGEKLFF.

In its sample, this clone was seen a few times. This chain uses TRBV11-1 with TRBJ2-7, with TRBD1 matching over 7 bases. The J segment lost 1 base and the V segment lost 1 base, leaving 4 bases of the junction unmatched. The CDR3 covers 15 residues. Germline CDR1 reads SGHAT; CDR2 reads FQDESV (reference sequence). In nucleotides, the CDR3 is TGTGCCAGCAGCTTAGGTGGGACAGCGTCCTACGAGCAGTACGTC. Amino acids: CASSLGGTASYEQYV.

The chain couples TRBV2 to TRBJ2-3; D is uncertain. The CDR3 covers 15 residues. With 4 bases removed from V and 0 bases from J, the gap between germline ends came to 11 bases. CDR1 and CDR2 from the germline V gene are SNHLY and FYNNEI. CDR3 sequence reads: CASSGIWASTDTQYF. In nucleotides, the CDR3 is TGTGCCAGCAGTGGTATCTGGGCTAGCACAGATACGCAGTATTTT.

This clone was recorded only once. J is TRBJ1-1 and V is TRBV6-1; 8 bases are a match to TRBD1. J was trimmed by 1 base and V by 3 bases; bases with no gene match: 4. Germline CDR1 and CDR2: MNHNS and SASEGT. CDR3 length: 15 residues. CDR3 DNA sequence: TGTGCCAGCAGTGATCACGGACAGGGGAACACTGAAGCTTTCTTT. Translating gives CASSDHGQGNTEAFF.

The chain carries TRBV7-8 and TRBJ1-2, with TRBD1 identical over 7 bases. V lost 5 bases and J lost 4; bases outside the gene matches: 4. Germline assignment: CDR1 SGHVS and CDR2 FQNEAQ. The CDR3 has 13 residues. The CDR3, as DNA: TGTGCCAGCAGCCCGGGACAGAGCTATGGCTACACCTTC. Amino acids: CASSPGQSYGYTF.

The chain employs TRBV7-2 and TRBJ2-2, with D possibly TRBD2 on 6 matching bases. The CDR3 has 14 residues. The V and J ends lost 5 bases and 7 bases respectively, with 14 bases between them. Germline assignment: CDR1 SGHTA and CDR2 FQGNSA. CDR3 region: CASSPGGPRGELFF. The CDR3, as DNA: TGTGCCAGCAGCCCAGGAGGGCCACGCGGGGAGCTGTTTTTT.

The chain recombines TRBV30 with TRBJ1-4; D perhaps matches TRBD1 (6 bases). This CDR3 is 15 amino acids long. V was pared by 0 bases and J by 4 bases, with 12 bases between. CDR1 and CDR2 from the germline V gene are GTSNPN and SVGIG (reference sequence). The CDR3 sequence is CAWSVRGYINEKLFF. For the CDR3, the DNA is TGTGCCTGGAGTGTAAGGGGGTACATTAATGAAAAACTGTTTTTT. The variable domain in full, completed from reference TRBV30 and TRBJ1-4, reads SQTIHQWPATLVQPVGSPLSLECTVEGTSNPNLYWYRQAAGRGLQLLFYSVGIGQISSEVPQNLSASRPQDRQFILSSKKLLLSDSGFYLCAWSVRGYINEKLFFGSGTQLSVL.

This chain links TRBV5-6 with TRBJ2-1; D call uncertain. Per germline, CDR1 SGHDT and CDR2 YYEEEE. CDR3 length: 13 amino acids. The V end was cut by 4 bases, the J end by 6 bases, with 11 bases between. CDR3 residues: CASSVTNVNEQFF. In nucleotides, the CDR3 is TGTGCCAGCAGCGTGACAAATGTCAATGAGCAGTTCTTC. The complete variable domain, with remaining parts taken from reference TRBV5-6 and TRBJ2-1, reads DAGVTQSPTHLIKTRGQQVTLRCSPKSGHDTVSWYQQALGQGPQFIFQYYEEEERQRGNFPDRFSGHQFPNYSSELNVNALLLGDSALYLCASSVTNVNEQFFGPGTRLTVL.

The chain recombines TRBV6-5 with TRBJ1-4; no clear D. The V end was cut by 0 bases, the J end by 3 bases, with 8 bases between. The germline CDR1 and CDR2 sequences are MNHEY and SVGAGI. The CDR3 length is 15 residues. The CDR3 nucleotides are TGTGCCAGCAGTTACTCTCCGGTCTCTAATGAAAAACTGTTTTTT. Translation: CASSYSPVSNEKLFF.

The chain uses TRBV6-1 and TRBJ2-7, with 9 bases aligning to TRBD1. Germline lookup yields CDR1 MNHNS and CDR2 SASEGT. This CDR3 contains 15 residues. Trimming cost V 0 bases and J 7 bases; bases outside gene matches: 7. The DNA of the CDR3 is TGTGCCAGCAGTGAAGCGTGGGGGGGACAGGGAGAGCAGTACGTC. Translating gives CASSEAWGGQGEQYV.

The chain employs TRBV6-5 and TRBJ1-2, with D maybe TRBD1 (6 bases). Germline V gives CDR1 MNHEY, CDR2 SVGAGI. This CDR3 is built from 14 residues. Trimming stripped 7 bases from V and 4 bases from J, with 16 bases between. The CDR3 DNA reads as TGTGCCAGCACTCAAAGGGGGAATCGCTATGGCTACACCTTC. The encoded protein is CASTQRGNRYGYTF.